The rows below give T cell receptor beta chains drawn from one sample of a study of a mutant IDH1 vaccine in newly diagnosed glioma. This table comes from immunoSEQ multiplex PCR, and its TCRdb copy is limited to in-frame clones, with some not included. This sample has about 46,000 clones; about nine tenths occur once, and the top ten carry about 2.4%. Sequencing was performed on PBMCs, taken from a glioma patient treated with radiotherapy, temozolomide or both. The receptor set was obtained from a man between 40 and 49 years old with glioma. CDR3s include the opening cysteine and the closing phenylalanine or tryptophan. The D gene is left open where the match is weak. The size entry is marked missing in some rows and otherwise reads once, few, many or a size class.

J gene | D gene | V gene | clone size | CDR3 DNA | CDR3 protein
TRBJ2-5 | NA | TRBV7-8 | NA | TGTGCCAGCAGCCCGACTAGTTGGGAGACCCAGTACTTC | CASSPTSWETQYF
TRBJ2-1 | NA | TRBV7-9 | once | TGTGCCAGCAGCTTAGCTCAGCCTTTTCCCAATGAGCAGTTCTTC | CASSLAQPFPNEQFF
TRBJ2-1 | TRBD2 | TRBV10-3 | once | TGTGCCATCAGTGATCGGTCCCTCCTAGCGGGGGCCTACAATGAGCAGTTCTTC | CAISDRSLLAGAYNEQFF
TRBJ2-3 | NA | TRBV6-4 | NA | TGTGCCAGCAGTGACACCCAGGGTGGTGGAGATACGCAGTATTTT | CASSDTQGGGDTQYF
TRBJ2-7 | NA | TRBV7-6 | NA | TGTGCCAGCAGCTTAGCAGGCGGCGGGTACGAGCAGTACTTC | CASSLAGGGYEQYF
TRBJ2-2 | NA | TRBV7-3 | NA | TGTGCCAGCAGCTTAGGAGAGACCGGGGAGCTGTTTTTT | CASSLGETGELFF
TRBJ2-7 | NA | TRBV7-9 | few | TGTGCCAGCAGCGCCTCCTACGAGCAGTACTTC | CASSASYEQYF
TRBJ2-7 | TRBD2 | TRBV5-1 | NA | TGCGCCAGCAGCACTGGACTAGCGGGAATTTACGAGCAGTACTTC | CASSTGLAGIYEQYF
TRBJ1-1 | NA | TRBV4-1 | NA | TGCGCCAGCAGCCAAGATGAAATCAGAAACACTGAAGCTTTCTTT | CASSQDEIRNTEAFF
TRBJ1-1 | NA | TRBV14 | once | TGTGCCAGCAGCCAACATAGGGGCACTGAAGCTTTCTTT | CASSQHRGTEAFF